These 8 T cell receptor beta chains came from one sample sequenced in a study of cytomegalovirus exposure and HLA in healthy donors. Researchers ran the PCR with 60 Vbeta and 13 Jbeta primers. The method was immunoSEQ multiplex PCR; TCRdb's version includes in-frame clones alone and lacks a portion of them. There are about 200,000 clones in the sample; roughly four fifths occur only once, and approximately 0.092% lies in the top ten. Sequencing was performed on PBMCs. These receptors originate from a boy aged 2-9 years in good health and CMV-seronegative.

V is TRBV7-2 and J is TRBJ2-5, with D possibly being TRBD2 (5 bases). V was cut by 4 bases and J by 5 bases, with 14 bases left in between. This CDR3 has 14 amino acids. The germline gives CDR1 SGHTA, CDR2 FQGNSA. CDR3 in DNA: TGTGCCAGCAGCTACACTTCGGGGTCCGAGACCCAGTACTTC. Amino acid sequence: CASSYTSGSETQYF. Variable domain in full (rest from reference TRBV7-2 and TRBJ2-5): GAGVSQSPSNKVTEKGKDVELRCDPISGHTALYWYRQSLGQGLEFLIYFQGNSAPDKSGLPSDRFSAERTGGSVSTLTIQRTQQEDSAVYLCASSYTSGSETQYFGPGTRLLVL.

The chain has TRBV5-5 and TRBJ2-7; D may be TRBD2 (6 bases). Germline V gene lookup returns CDR1 SGHKS and CDR2 YYEKEE (reference sequence). V was clipped by 0 bases and J by 6 bases, with 10 bases between them. This CDR3 contains 13 residues. DNA of the CDR3: TGTGCCAGCAGCTTGGCGTCGGGGGTCGAGCAGTACTTC. Its translation: CASSLASGVEQYF.

This clone has only a few counts. The chain is built from TRBV9 and TRBJ2-1; a possible D gene is TRBD2 (6 bases). CDR1 and CDR2 from the germline V gene are SGDLS and YYNGEE. V dropped 2 bases and J dropped 3 bases, with 9 bases sitting between them. This CDR3 contains 14 residues. CDR3 region: CASSVYSGYNEQFF. In nucleotides, the CDR3 is TGTGCCAGCAGCGTTTATAGCGGCTACAATGAGCAGTTCTTC.

This clone was seen a single time. The chain uses TRBV28 and TRBJ1-5; D is ambiguous. The CDR3 extends over 17 amino acids. Germline V CDR1 and CDR2: MDHEN, SYDVKM. Trimming removed 3 bases at V and 1 base at J, with 16 bases between. CDR3 nucleotide sequence: TGTGCCAGCAGTTTTCATAGGAGGGAACTGAGCAATCAGCCCCAGCATTTT. Translating gives CASSFHRRELSNQPQHF.

The CDR3 DNA is TGTGCCAGCAGCTTAGTTACGGGGGGGCTGGATGAGCAGTTCTTC. The encoded protein is CASSLVTGGLDEQFF. The chain uses TRBV7-2 and TRBJ2-1; 8 bases align to TRBD2. Germline CDR1 is SGHTA and CDR2 is FQGNSA. The CDR3 contains 15 residues. The V segment lost 1 base and the J segment 8 bases; nucleotides outside the gene matches: 7. Using reference TRBV7-2 and TRBJ2-1 for the parts outside the CDR3, the full variable domain is GAGVSQSPSNKVTEKGKDVELRCDPISGHTALYWYRQSLGQGLEFLIYFQGNSAPDKSGLPSDRFSAERTGGSVSTLTIQRTQQEDSAVYLCASSLVTGGLDEQFFGPGTRLTVL.

V usage is TRBV7-6 and J usage is TRBJ2-2; maybe TRBD1 (6 bases). V lost 5 bases to trimming and J lost 6 bases, with 13 bases between them. Germline values: CDR1 SGHVS, CDR2 FNYEAQ. There are 14 residues in the CDR3. The CDR3, as DNA: TGTGCCAGCAGCAGGATACAGGGCGCCGGGGAGCTGTTTTTT. Its protein is CASSRIQGAGELFF. The full variable domain, in which reference TRBV7-6 and TRBJ2-2 provide the parts outside the CDR3, is GAGVSQSPRYKVTKRGQDVALRCDPISGHVSLYWYRQALGQGPEFLTYFNYEAQQDKSGLPNDRFSAERPEGSISTLTIQRTEQRDSAMYRCASSRIQGAGELFFGEGSRLTVL.

This clone was seen once. The V and J genes are TRBV6-6 and TRBJ2-7; weak D call: TRBD2 (6 bases). The CDR3 loop spans 15 amino acids. Germline CDR1 MNHNY, CDR2 SVGAGI (reference sequence). The V gene lost 7 bases and the J gene lost 3 bases, with 19 bases spanning the gap. The CDR3 nucleotides read TGTGCCAGCACTCTCAGGAGGGGTCGGGACTACGAGCAGTACTTC. Translated, it gives CASTLRRGRDYEQYF.

In this sample, this clone turned up once. The chain joins TRBV9 to TRBJ2-7; TRBD1 is a possible D gene (5 bases). Trimming took off 0 bases at V and 6 bases at J, with 16 bases between the two ends. The germline V gene encodes CDR1 SGDLS and CDR2 YYNGEE. CDR3 size: 15 residues. The DNA for the CDR3 is TGTGCCAGCAGCGTAGATCCACGGCTAGGGGTCGAGCAGTACTTC. This codes for CASSVDPRLGVEQYF.